This TCR beta chain was recovered during a study of cytomegalovirus exposure and HLA in healthy donors. About the study: It was reported in a later analysis that the same platform had been used for the roughly 130 validation repertoires as for the roughly 650 first-cohort repertoires.

Study-wide results and limits: With high specificity and sensitivity, the classifier reportedly diagnosed cytomegalovirus status.

Germline-derived CDR1 and CDR2 are SGHRS and YFSETQ. V was pared by 0 bases and J by 0 bases, with 10 bases between. CDR3 length: 15 amino acids. The protocol was immunoSEQ multiplex PCR, while the TCRdb copy is restricted to in-frame clones and leaves out a portion. The data show approximately 54,000 clones, around nine tenths seen once. As for this clone: Its antigen is not identified.

This receptor was taken from a woman between 18 and 29 years old in good health and CMV-seropositive. This rearrangement joins TRBV5-1 to TRBJ2-7; TRBD2 might be the D (6 bases). The sample was PBMCs. The CDR3 sequence is CASSLDASDSYEQYF. As DNA, the CDR3 is TGCGCCAGCAGCTTGGACGCTAGCGACTCCTACGAGCAGTACTTC.